This T cell receptor (beta chain) was captured in a study of T cell responses to AZD1222 COVID-19 vaccine. V shed 5 bases and J shed 6 bases, with 12 bases lying between them. CDR1 and CDR2 (germline): SGHTA, FQGTGA. This CDR3 region has 13 residues. The repertoire was sequenced with immunoSEQ multiplex PCR; TCRdb's copy has only in-frame clones and lacks some. The sample comprises around 70,000 clones, about nine tenths of which are singletons, and roughly 8% rests with the top ten. V and J are TRBV7-3 and TRBJ2-3; D tentatively fits TRBD1 or TRBD2 (5 bases each). This TCR derives from an adult in good health. The specimen comprised peripheral blood, sampled on day 0 of AZD1222 vaccination. The CDR3 nucleotides are TGTGCCAGCAGCCCCGGGGACCACGATACGCAGTATTTT. Translation: CASSPGDHDTQYF.